The rows below give T cell receptor beta chains drawn from one sample of a study of metastatic and nonmetastatic thyroid tumors. TCRdb re-called the PCR reads via MiXCR. The sample contains over 15,000 clones, roughly 15% of which appear only once. The sample taken for sequencing was blood. These receptors were taken from a male donor with papillary thyroid cancer or a benign thyroid nodule (not recorded which). Some clones in this sample may be carry-over from other donors' samples. Both conserved end residues are part of each CDR3. A D gene is named only where the DNA matches it firmly. Size values are once, few and many counts, or a class for expanded clones, and some rows have none.

TRBJ2-2	few	TRBV10-1	.	CASSEWGAGELFF	TGCGCCAGCAGTGAGTGGGGCGCCGGGGAGCTGTTTTTT
TRBJ2-1	many	TRBV7-4	.	CASLEVRVNEQFF	TGTGCCAGCTTGGAAGTAAGGGTCAATGAGCAGTTCTTC
TRBJ2-3	many	TRBV13	TRBD1	CASSLGTGPDTQYF	TGTGCCAGCAGCCTGGGGACAGGGCCGGATACGCAGTATTTT
TRBJ2-2	many	TRBV6-1	.	CASNRELYGELFF	TGTGCCAGCAACCGGGAGCTTTACGGGGAGCTGTTTTTT
TRBJ1-5	many	TRBV20-1	.	CSARGRGVNNQPQHF	TGCAGTGCTAGAGGGAGGGGGGTTAACAATCAGCCCCAGCATTTT
TRBJ2-2	many	TRBV7-2	.	CASSLVPATGELFF	TGTGCCAGCAGCTTAGTCCCAGCGACCGGGGAGCTGTTTTTT
TRBJ2-7	many	TRBV5-4	.	CASTSGTGGGYEQYF	TGTGCCAGCACCTCCGGGACCGGAGGAGGATACGAGCAGTACTTC
TRBJ1-2	medium-sized	TRBV11-2	TRBD1	CASSENRGWGYTF	TGTGCCAGCAGCGAAAACAGGGGTTGGGGCTACACCTTC
TRBJ1-5	many	TRBV19	TRBD1	CASSPRQGMNQPQHF	TGTGCCAGTAGTCCGAGACAGGGCATGAATCAGCCCCAGCATTTT
TRBJ2-4	many	TRBV5-8	.	CASSLDGQWDIQYF	TGTGCCAGCAGCTTGGATGGACAGTGGGACATTCAGTACTTC
TRBJ2-1	many	TRBV4-3	.	CASSPEAATYNEQFF	TGCGCCAGCAGCCCAGAAGCGGCAACCTACAATGAGCAGTTCTTC
TRBJ2-2	.	TRBV12-3/TRBV12-4	TRBD2	CASSQDDYGGVWELFF	TGTGCCAGCAGCCAGGACGACTACGGGGGGGTGTGGGAGCTGTTTTTT
TRBJ2-7	many	TRBV5-1	.	CASSLNNYEQYF	TGCGCCAGCAGCTTGAACAACTACGAGCAGTACTTC
TRBJ2-7	many	TRBV28	.	CASSLETGTYEQYF	TGTGCCAGCAGTTTGGAGACAGGCACCTACGAGCAGTACTTC
TRBJ2-6	many	TRBV7-2	TRBD2	CASSFHRVRLAGVVGANVLTF	TGTGCCAGCAGCTTCCACAGGGTACGACTAGCGGGAGTGGTGGGGGCCAACGTCCTGACTTTC
TRBJ1-1	many	TRBV2	.	CASDPGFMNTEAFF	TGTGCCAGCGACCCAGGTTTCATGAACACTGAAGCTTTCTTT
TRBJ2-1	.	TRBV6-1	.	CASSPVPSAYNEQFF	TGTGCCAGCAGCCCCGTGCCTAGCGCATACAATGAGCAGTTCTTC
TRBJ2-7	few	TRBV28	.	CASSLTRLLTYEQYF	TGTGCCAGCAGCTTGACCCGGTTACTCACCTACGAGCAGTACTTC
TRBJ1-2	many	TRBV15	TRBD1	CATSLGTGDLYGYTF	TGTGCCACCAGTCTCGGGACAGGGGACCTCTATGGCTACACCTTC
TRBJ2-3	many	TRBV5-1	TRBD1	CASSFGQGADTQYF	TGCGCCAGCAGCTTCGGACAGGGGGCAGATACGCAGTATTTT
TRBJ2-2	few	TRBV12-3/TRBV12-4	.	CASTPFGTGDLFF	TGTGCCAGCACCCCGTTTGGGACCGGGGATCTGTTTTTT
TRBJ2-2	many	TRBV30	.	CAWSTLNTGELFF	TGTGCCTGGAGTACCTTGAACACCGGGGAGCTGTTTTTT
TRBJ1-5	many	TRBV6-6	.	CASSYESSNQPQHF	TGTGCCAGCAGTTATGAGAGTAGCAATCAGCCCCAGCATTTT
TRBJ2-7	.	TRBV11-2	TRBD2	CASSTGTSGRVLEQYF	TGTGCCAGTAGCACCGGGACTAGCGGGAGAGTGCTCGAGCAGTACTTC
TRBJ2-4	many	TRBV7-2	TRBD2	CASSGGSMDIQYF	TGTGCCAGCTCAGGCGGGAGTATGGACATTCAGTACTTC
TRBJ1-1	.	TRBV25-1	TRBD1	CTISGRQGREMNTEAFF	TGTACCATCAGTGGCCGACAGGGAAGAGAAATGAACACTGAAGCTTTCTTT
TRBJ2-5	many	TRBV5-8	.	CASSLQETQYF	TGTGCCAGCAGCTTGCAGGAGACCCAGTACTTC
TRBJ2-1	many	TRBV3-1	TRBD2	CASSPGTSGTHGEQFF	TGTGCCAGCAGCCCGGGGACTAGCGGGACCCACGGTGAGCAGTTCTTC
TRBJ2-1	many	TRBV7-9	.	CASSLFRNEQFF	TGTGCCAGCAGCTTATTTCGCAATGAGCAGTTCTTC
TRBJ2-7	many	TRBV5-6	.	CASSLAGGFYEQYF	TGTGCCAGCAGCTTGGCCGGGGGTTTCTACGAGCAGTACTTC
TRBJ1-1	many	TRBV20-1	.	CSVGGQLNTEAFF	TGCAGTGTCGGGGGGCAGCTGAACACTGAAGCTTTCTTT
TRBJ2-1	many	TRBV10-1	.	CASSDLNEQFF	TGCGCCAGCAGTGACCTGAATGAGCAGTTCTTC
TRBJ1-1	medium-sized	TRBV20-1	.	CSARETSNTEAFF	TGCAGTGCCCGCGAGACATCGAACACTGAAGCTTTCTTT
TRBJ1-1	medium-sized	TRBV28	.	CASSESYTEAFF	TGTGCCAGCAGTGAGTCGTACACTGAAGCTTTCTTT
TRBJ2-2	many	TRBV12-3/TRBV12-4	TRBD2	CASSFGRVGELFF	TGTGCCAGCAGTTTTGGGAGGGTGGGGGAGCTGTTTTTT
TRBJ2-3	many	TRBV9	.	CASSVANPGADTQYF	TGTGCCAGCAGCGTAGCTAACCCGGGGGCAGATACGCAGTATTTT
TRBJ2-1	.	TRBV4-1	TRBD2	CASSQDAGGPAYNEQFF	TGCGCCAGCAGCCAAGATGCGGGGGGCCCTGCCTACAATGAGCAGTTCTTC
TRBJ1-1	many	TRBV5-1	.	CASSLAGRSEAFF	TGCGCCAGCAGCTTGGCGGGACGTAGTGAAGCTTTCTTT
TRBJ2-7	.	TRBV20-1	TRBD2	CSASTSGGTPYEQYF	TGCAGTGCTTCGACTAGCGGGGGAACTCCCTACGAGCAGTACTTC
TRBJ2-7	.	TRBV2	.	CASRGDGSSPYEQYF	TGTGCCAGCAGGGGCGACGGATCTTCCCCCTACGAGCAGTACTTC